The T cell receptor beta chain described here comes from a study of identical twins. Study results and limitations: Where out-of-frame alpha sequences were twin-shared, they showed excess low generation probability.

This clonotype has more than one count but fewer than ten. Its antigen remains unidentified. Germline V CDR1 and CDR2: SGHRS, YFSETQ. V was clipped by 0 bases and J by 6 bases, with 13 bases between them. The CDR3 contains 15 residues. Each cDNA held unique molecular identifiers, and template switching gave it a universal primer site. One entry per CDR3 protein results from TCRdb running MiXCR on the 5' RACE reads. The table shows fewer than 550,000 distinct CDR3 sequences, with around 15% occurring only once. A further study also used this sample, focusing on yellow fever vaccine responses in identical twins. That source reports: Twins' vaccine T cell responses reportedly seemed partly convergent and partly personalized.

The J gene is TRBJ1-5, the V gene TRBV5-1; D is undetermined. The sample was CD4+ T cells sorted from blood. The TCR originated in a woman aged 18-29 years in good health. CDR3 in amino acids: CASSLGGLSSQPQHF. The CDR3 DNA reads TGCGCCAGCAGCTTGGGCGGGTTATCGTCTCAGCCCCAGCATTTT.